The 25 T cell receptor beta chains below were found in one sample sequenced in a study of Ad26.COV2.S vaccination and SARS-CoV-2 variants. The assay was immunoSEQ multiplex PCR, and TCRdb's table has in-frame clones only and misses some. The sample holds 85,000 to 120,000 clones, 80% seen once. The specimen comprised peripheral blood, sampled after recovery from COVID-19. The receptors derive from a human donor who had recovered from COVID-19.

This chain connects TRBV30 to TRBJ1-1, with D hard to call. CDR1 is GTSNPN and CDR2 is SVGIG in the germline V gene (reference sequence). Trimming shortened V by 4 bases and J by 1 base, and 16 bases separated the two germline ends. The length of the CDR3 is 15 residues. In DNA, the CDR3 is TGTGCCTGGACTCTTTTAGACCGACGGAACACTGAAGCTTTCTTT. It yields the protein CAWTLLDRRNTEAFF.

Notes on this clone: The identical CDR3 is also encoded by other nucleotide sequences in the sample. The V and J genes are TRBV5-5 and TRBJ1-6; weak D call: TRBD1 (5 bases). CDR3 length: 12 amino acids. The V gene lost 3 bases and the J gene lost 7 bases, with 5 bases spanning the gap. Germline CDR1 is SGHKS and CDR2 is YYEKEE (reference sequence). The CDR3: CASSSGNSPLHF. CDR3 nucleotides: TGTGCCAGCAGCTCAGGGAATTCACCCCTCCACTTT.

The rearrangement joins TRBV19 to TRBJ1-1; TRBD1 matches 12 bases. The germline V gene has CDR1 LNHDA and CDR2 SQIVND (reference sequence). This CDR3 is 13 amino acids long. V was pared by 7 bases and J by 7 bases, with 4 bases of the junction left unmatched. The CDR3, as DNA: TGTGCCAGTATGGGACAGGGGGCCGGTGAAGCTTTCTTT. Its translation: CASMGQGAGEAFF.

The chain employs TRBV7-9 and TRBJ1-6; possibly TRBD1 for D (6 bases). CDR3 length: 15 amino acids. The germline V gene has CDR1 SEHNR and CDR2 FQNEAQ (reference sequence). Trimming removed 1 base at V and 4 bases at J, with 8 bases between. CDR3 protein: CASSLGGPYNSPLHF. The CDR3 region has the DNA TGTGCCAGCAGCTTAGGGGGGCCTTATAATTCACCCCTCCACTTT.

The rearrangement uses TRBV19 and TRBJ1-2; D might be TRBD1 (5 bases). Germline values: CDR1 LNHDA, CDR2 SQIVND (reference sequence). CDR3 size: 14 residues. Trimming shortened V by 3 bases and J by 7 bases, and 15 bases separated the two germline ends. CDR3 nucleotide sequence: TGTGCCAGTAGTATCGGCGTGGGGGTAGGTGGCTACACCTTC. Translating it yields CASSIGVGVGGYTF.

The chain carries TRBV28 and TRBJ1-2, with D unclear. This CDR3 has 14 residues. CDR1 is MDHEN and CDR2 is SYDVKM in the germline V gene. The V end was cut by 4 bases, the J end by 2 bases, with 11 bases between. The DNA of the CDR3 is TGTGCCAGCAGTTCGTCACCCTTGAACTATGGCTACACCTTC. Translated: CASSSSPLNYGYTF.

This chain uses TRBV12-3 or TRBV12-4 with TRBJ1-2; TRBD1 might be the D (6 bases). The CDR3 runs 13 residues. V lost 3 bases and J 4 bases, leaving 9 bases between the germline ends. The CDR3: CASSFGGPYGYTF. The CDR3 DNA reads TGTGCCAGCAGTTTCGGGGGGCCCTATGGCTACACCTTC.

The gene calls are TRBV15 and TRBJ1-2; the match to TRBD1 covers 7 bases. This CDR3 has 15 residues. Trimming took 5 bases from V and 2 from J; bases not matched to a gene: 8. Germline-derived CDR1 and CDR2 are LNHNV and YYDKDF (reference sequence). DNA of the CDR3: TGTGCCACCAGCTCCCGGACAGGAAAGAACTATGGCTACACCTTC. This encodes CATSSRTGKNYGYTF.

V and J are TRBV9 and TRBJ2-2; no clear D. Trimming removed 1 base from V and 3 bases from J, with 10 bases in between. This CDR3 is built from 15 residues. Germline V gene data show CDR1 as SGDLS and CDR2 as YYNGEE. In nucleotides, the CDR3 is TGTGCCAGCAGCGTATCCTCCCTGGACACCGGGGAGCTGTTTTTT. Translated: CASSVSSLDTGELFF.

The chain links TRBV12-5 to TRBJ1-2; 9 positions agree with TRBD1. Germline V gives CDR1 LGHNT, CDR2 FRNRAP. The CDR3 is 18 amino acids. The J segment lost 3 bases and the V segment lost 5 bases, leaving 16 bases of the junction unmatched. The CDR3: CASGANLGTGIGDYGYTF. In nucleotides, the CDR3 is TGTGCTAGTGGTGCAAACTTAGGGACAGGGATTGGGGACTATGGCTACACCTTC.

The chain employs TRBV12-3 or TRBV12-4 and TRBJ2-7, with D unclear. This CDR3 spans 12 amino acids. Trimming took off 7 bases at V and 5 bases at J, with 12 bases between the two ends. CDR3 sequence (DNA): TGTGCCAGCACTCCCGACCTAAACGAGCAGTACTTC. Its translation is CASTPDLNEQYF.

This chain uses TRBV4-1 with TRBJ2-3; 9 bases fit TRBD1. The germline V gene encodes CDR1 MGHRA and CDR2 YSYEKL. V trimming: 4 bases; J trimming: 0 bases; junction bases outside the gene matches: 8. This CDR3 has 17 amino acids. The CDR3 spells CASSLPRTGASTDTQYF. CDR3 bases: TGCGCCAGCAGCCTACCCCGGACAGGGGCTAGCACAGATACGCAGTATTTT.

This clone was observed a few times. V gene TRBV7-2 combines with J gene TRBJ1-3; 8 bases fit TRBD1. This CDR3 is built from 15 residues. The germline gives CDR1 SGHTA, CDR2 FQGNSA. After removal of 4 bases from V and 2 bases from J, the junction contained 4 bases not matched to a gene. DNA of the CDR3: TGTGCCAGCAGCTCAGCGACAGGGGCTGGAAACACCATATATTTT. Its protein product is CASSSATGAGNTIYF. The variable domain in full, with the rest retrieved from reference TRBV7-2 and TRBJ1-3, is GAGVSQSPSNKVTEKGKDVELRCDPISGHTALYWYRQSLGQGLEFLIYFQGNSAPDKSGLPSDRFSAERTGGSVSTLTIQRTQQEDSAVYLCASSSATGAGNTIYFGEGSWLTVV.

The V gene is TRBV6-1, the J gene TRBJ2-3; 10 bases match TRBD2. The germline gives CDR1 MNHNS, CDR2 SASEGT. The CDR3 contains 16 residues. V shed 4 bases and J 1 base; nucleotides not matched to a gene: 5. The CDR3: CASSVGLAVGTDTQYF. In DNA, the CDR3 is TGTGCCAGCAGTGTCGGACTAGCGGTCGGCACAGATACGCAGTATTTT.

In this sample, this clone turned up a few times. The chain has TRBV6-6 and TRBJ1-5, with 7 positions matching TRBD1. The CDR3 loop spans 15 amino acids. V was pared by 2 bases and J by 3 bases, with 4 bases of the junction left unmatched. The germline gives CDR1 MNHNY, CDR2 SVGAGI (reference sequence). CDR3 residues: CASSYEGAANQPQHF. CDR3 DNA sequence: TGTGCCAGCAGTTACGAGGGGGCGGCCAATCAGCCCCAGCATTTT.

The genes are TRBV9 and TRBJ1-1; 7 nucleotides line up with TRBD1. V dropped 0 bases and J dropped 8; count of bases not matched to a gene: 10. Germline V lookup: CDR1 SGDLS, CDR2 YYNGEE. The CDR3 loop spans 15 amino acids. The CDR3 region has the DNA TGTGCCAGCAGCGTAGCCCCGACAGGGCTTCAAGAAGCTTTCTTT. Amino acid sequence: CASSVAPTGLQEAFF. Filled out from reference TRBV9 and TRBJ1-1, the complete variable domain reads DSGVTQTPKHLITATGQRVTLRCSPRSGDLSVYWYQQSLDQGLQFLIQYYNGEERAKGNILERFSAQQFPDLHSELNLSSLELGDSALYFCASSVAPTGLQEAFFGQGTRLTVV.

The gene calls are TRBV29-1 and TRBJ2-3; TRBD1 matches 7 bases. CDR1 SQVTM and CDR2 ANQGSEA come from the germline V gene. The ends lost 6 bases at V and 0 bases at J; junction bases unmatched: 6. The CDR3 spans 14 residues. The CDR3 nucleotides read TGCAGCGTAGTCCGACAGGGAAGCACAGATACGCAGTATTTT. Translation: CSVVRQGSTDTQYF.

This chain connects TRBV18 to TRBJ1-1; TRBD1 is a possible D gene (5 bases). The V end was cut by 6 bases, the J end by 1 base, with 9 bases between. In germline, CDR1 is KGHSH, CDR2 LQKENI. The CDR3 consists of 13 residues. CDR3 nucleotides: TGTGCCAGCTCTCAGGGCGAGAACACTGAAGCTTTCTTT. As protein: CASSQGENTEAFF.

The rearrangement uses TRBV7-2 and TRBJ1-4; 9 bases line up with TRBD1. Germline lookup yields CDR1 SGHTA and CDR2 FQGNSA. CDR3 length: 17 amino acids. After removal of 0 bases from V and 2 bases from J, the junction contained 4 bases not matched to a gene. CDR3 sequence reads: CASSLAMGTGTNEKLFF. The CDR3 nucleotides are TGTGCCAGCAGCTTAGCTATGGGGACAGGGACTAATGAAAAACTGTTTTTT.

This rearrangement joins TRBV5-1 to TRBJ1-2; a possible D gene is TRBD1 (6 bases). CDR3 length equals 12 residues. Germline V gives CDR1 SGHRS, CDR2 YFSETQ. V was cut by 4 bases and J by 4 bases, with 8 bases left in between. The CDR3 nucleotides read TGCGCCAGCAGCGTGGACAGCTATGGCTACACCTTC. Translated, it gives CASSVDSYGYTF.

J is TRBJ1-2 and V is TRBV6-2 or TRBV6-3; 7 positions agree with TRBD1. Per germline, CDR1 MNHEY and CDR2 SVGEGT. The CDR3 length is 13 residues. J lost 4 bases, V lost 5 bases, and 4 bases had no gene match. The CDR3 protein is CASSETGTYGYTF. CDR3 coding DNA: TGTGCCAGCAGTGAGACAGGGACCTATGGCTACACCTTC.

This clone was found a few times. The V and J genes are TRBV7-9 and TRBJ1-2, with 8 bases fitting TRBD1. V shed 7 bases, J shed 4 bases, and the junction held 11 bases outside the gene matches. This CDR3 has 15 amino acids. Germline V CDR1 and CDR2: SEHNR, FQNEAQ (reference sequence). CDR3 sequence reads: CASTGAGQVVYGYTF. DNA for the CDR3: TGTGCCAGCACGGGGGCGGGACAGGTCGTCTATGGCTACACCTTC. Full variable domain (remainder filled in from reference TRBV7-9 and TRBJ1-2): DTGVSQNPRHKITKRGQNVTFRCDPISEHNRLYWYRQTLGQGPEFLTYFQNEAQLEKSRLLSDRFSAERPKGSFSTLEIQRTEQGDSAMYLCASTGAGQVVYGYTFGSGTRLTVV.

J is TRBJ2-5 and V is TRBV18, with 10 bases that match TRBD1. This CDR3 comprises 14 residues. CDR1 and CDR2 (germline): KGHSH, LQKENI. The V segment lost 6 bases and the J segment 2 bases; nucleotides outside the gene matches: 3. CDR3 DNA sequence: TGTGCCAGCTCCCAGGACAGGGGGCAAGAGACCCAGTACTTC. Translating it yields CASSQDRGQETQYF.

Here the CDR3 reads CASSARGGKDYNEQFF. The CDR3 region has the DNA TGTGCCAGCAGCGCGCGGGGGGGAAAGGATTACAATGAGCAGTTCTTC. The V call is TRBV5-5, the J call TRBJ2-1; 9 bases align to TRBD2. Germline V gene sequence: CDR1 SGHKS, CDR2 YYEKEE (reference sequence). J lost 4 bases, V lost 4 bases, and 9 bases had no gene match. The CDR3 contains 16 residues.

The chain couples TRBV19 to TRBJ1-2; tentatively, D is TRBD1 (5 bases). The germline gives CDR1 LNHDA, CDR2 SQIVND (reference sequence). The CDR3 has 13 residues. V lost 4 bases and J 1 base, leaving 7 bases between the germline ends. In DNA form, the CDR3 reads TGTGCCAGTAGTAGAGACAGTAACTATGGCTACACCTTC. Its translation: CASSRDSNYGYTF.